This T cell receptor (beta chain) was recovered during a study of CD8 T cells in ankylosing spondylitis (dated by TCRdb to about 2017). In terms of the full investigation: The study set out to find disease-linked TCR variants by profiling T cell receptor beta repertoires in ankylosing spondylitis patients and healthy donors. Peripheral blood samples were taken, and synovial fluid was additionally collected from ankylosing spondylitis patients. The full study cohort comprised 25 or so ankylosing spondylitis patients and around 100 healthy donors. What the study reported, not specific to this receptor: The disease-linked clones showed a CD8+ phenotype and occurred at relatively low frequencies in peripheral blood. According to the report, matched synovial fluid samples from ankylosing spondylitis patients were significantly enriched for the disease-linked clones. A TCR beta motif of about 8 highly homologous amino acid variants appeared characteristic of blood from ankylosing spondylitis patients. Some motif variants were previously reported in synovial fluid and blood of reactive arthritis patients, suggesting common disease-initiation mechanisms.

The sequencer listed for this sample is Illumina HiSeq 2500. Quantitative 5'-RACE with molecular barcodes was the method used to prepare the TCR beta libraries. On the authors' methods: Disease-linked TCR variants were identified with a new computational method built on a probabilistic model of VDJ rearrangement. TCRdb handled the public reads itself, with Q25 trimming in fastp and clone calling in MiXCR, and kept productive beta chains. Each record represents a unique CDR3 protein, reported with the most common genes and DNA among its rows. Here the V and J calls rest on TCRdb's processing, not on the authors' analysis. For this sample there are about 340,000 distinct CDR3 sequences; 14% to 15% appear just once. Of the sample, about 1% falls within the top ten clones. This clonotype appeared a few times. The antigen it binds to is not known. No base qualities exist here, and no much larger clone lies one base off it.

In the germline V gene (reference sequence), CDR1 corresponds to LGHDT and CDR2 to YNNKEL. The CDR3 contains 12 residues, cysteine and phenylalanine counted. The sequence is cut down to CDR3 DNA, 36 bases in frame from base 1. The junction carries 8 bases between V and J, which are trimmed by 1 base and 8 bases respectively. This TCR was sampled from a male donor with ankylosing spondylitis or in good health (not recorded which). Sequences were obtained from blood, either unsorted or a sorted T cell fraction (not recorded which). The V and J segments used are TRBV3-1 and TRBJ1-1, with no confident D gene call. The DNA reads as follows: TGTGCCAGCAGCCAAGTTGGGTGGGAAGCTTTCTTT. Its translation is CASSQVGWEAFF.